The entry below describes one T cell receptor beta chain. This clone's antigen is unknown. Base-call qualities are not available, and no considerably larger clone is one nucleotide away. In the germline V gene, CDR1 corresponds to SGDLS and CDR2 to YYNGEE. Between the V and J ends, shortened by 0 bases and 5 bases respectively, the junction contains 9 bases. Reading from cysteine to phenylalanine, the CDR3 counts 14 amino acids. Just the 42-base CDR3 DNA is kept, in frame starting at base 1. Participants in the prospective study were enrolled through a virtual design, were aged roughly 18 to 100 years, and lived in roughly 25 United States geographic areas. In the prospective study, cohorts were assigned on the basis of participant-reported clinical history obtained from a screening survey and a study questionnaire. In the prospective study, whole blood, serum and a nasopharyngeal or oropharyngeal swab were collected from each participant by mobile phlebotomists. Additional blood draws and questionnaires over a 2-month period could optionally be provided by prospective study participants. Before DNA extraction, prospective study blood samples were shipped either frozen or at room temperature.

TCRbeta CDR3 regions were amplified from genomic DNA using the immunoSEQ Assay, a bias-controlled multiplex PCR. The original methods were these. The number of nucleated cells in each sample was estimated by amplification of reference gene primers within the assay. Sequence reads were collapsed and filtered to measure the absolute abundance of every unique TCRbeta CDR3 rearrangement. Productive Simpson clonality was computed per sample as the square root of Simpson's diversity index over productive rearrangements. TCRdb took this table from immuneACCESS and kept in-frame rearrangements with V and J called. Such tables lack part of the clones; where checked against another copy, unresolved V genes explain under half of the gap, and the rest is unexplained. The V and J calls and clone size were taken over from that table, and D and trimming were inferred from the DNA. This sample is represented by 250,000 to 300,000 clones; approximately 90% of them were singletons. The biggest ten clones account for approximately 1.2% of the sample.

The data were obtained in a study of blood T cell repertoires in COVID-19 (TCRdb year 2020). Regarding the complete study: Collaborator samples came from the United States, Italy and Spain and covered acute and convalescent phases of COVID-19. The material from the prospective study consisted of cDNA or gDNA derived from T cells, B-cell-depleted T cells, or PBMCs. The repertoires were released in a freely available public database meant as a resource for research on the immune response to SARS-CoV-2. Samples were obtained from the ongoing ImmuneRACE study (first 160 participants) and from roughly 1,300 subjects provided by 6 global collaborators. Nearly every sample came with metadata listing a de-identified subject ID, COVID-19 status, age in years and sex. Subjects who had been exposed to COVID-19, were actively infected with it, or had recovered from it provided the deeply sampled blood TCRbeta repertoires that made up the dataset. Where available, HLA class I and class II types were obtained from metadata supplied by the sample provider rather than from assay-based typing. Summary of the overall study and its limitations: The amount of clinical and demographic metadata varied by source and participant and was provided uncurated.

The receptor's source is a human donor in a cohort exposed to, infected with or recovered from COVID-19 (not recorded which). The donor label of this sample is uncertain. The chain joins TRBV9 to TRBJ1-5, with TRBD1 as a weak D call on 6 bases. Sample: PBMCs or T cells enriched from blood (not recorded which). In nucleotide form, the sequence is TGTGCCAGCAGCGTAGCGCCAGGGGATCAGCCCCAGCATTTT. Its translation is CASSVAPGDQPQHF.